Below are 5 T cell receptor beta chains sequenced from a single sample in a study of metastatic and nonmetastatic thyroid tumors. TCRdb recomputed clones from the PCR reads via MiXCR. The table records about 35,000 clones, less than 30% of them present only once. Thyroid surgery had not been preceded by any treatment in any patient. The sample taken for sequencing was blood. These receptors originate from a female donor with papillary thyroid cancer or a benign thyroid nodule (not recorded which). Some clones in this sample may be carry-over from other donors' samples.

This chain connects TRBV20-1 to TRBJ1-1, with D possibly matching TRBD1 (5 bases). The CDR3 covers 14 residues. V lost 4 bases, J lost 5 bases, and 17 bases lay in between. Germline-derived CDR1 and CDR2 are DFQATT and SNEGSKA (reference sequence). CDR3: CSAIDNRQWTEAFF. The CDR3 DNA sequence: TGCAGTGCTATAGATAACAGGCAGTGGACTGAAGCTTTCTTT.

This clone was counted only a few times. The junction departs from the called germline gene at one end, perhaps through a read error. CDR3 residues: CNARVLGGNSYDEQFF. Here the CDR3 DNA reads TGCAACGCTAGAGTCCTGGGCGGAAACTCCTACGATGAGCAGTTCTTC. The chain is built from TRBV20-1 and TRBJ2-1; D is ambiguous. This CDR3 is built from 16 residues. The V gene's germline CDR1 is DFQATT and CDR2 SNEGSKA (reference sequence).

This clone was picked up many times. The V and J genes are TRBV2 and TRBJ2-1; TRBD2 agrees at 7 bases. Germline assignment: CDR1 SNHLY and CDR2 FYNNEI. With 2 bases clipped from V and 10 bases from J, the junction kept 11 bases outside the gene matches. This CDR3 contains 15 residues. The CDR3 here is CASSELAGDAGEQFF. Here the CDR3 DNA reads TGTGCCAGCAGTGAACTCGCGGGGGATGCGGGCGAGCAGTTCTTC.

The table lists this clone with many counts. The chain carries TRBV7-2 and TRBJ2-3; weak D call: TRBD2 (6 bases). CDR1 and CDR2 (germline): SGHTA, FQGNSA. This CDR3 region has 14 residues. Trimming shortened V by 6 bases and J by 3 bases, and 13 bases separated the two germline ends. Here the CDR3 reads CASSILGGTDTQYF. The CDR3, as DNA: TGTGCCAGCAGTATCTTAGGAGGGACAGATACGCAGTATTTT.

The chain links TRBV5-4 to TRBJ1-2; TRBD1 agrees at 10 bases. Trimming took 2 bases from V and 2 from J; bases not matched to a gene: 9. The CDR3 covers 17 residues. Germline CDR1 is SGHNT and CDR2 is YYREEE (reference sequence). As DNA, the CDR3 is TGTGCCAGCAGCTTTGATCACTGGGACAGGGGAAACTATGGCTACACCTTC. Amino acid sequence: CASSFDHWDRGNYGYTF. Using reference TRBV5-4 and TRBJ1-2 for the parts outside the CDR3, the full variable domain is ETGVTQSPTHLIKTRGQQVTLRCSSQSGHNTVSWYQQALGQGPQFIFQYYREEENGRGNFPPRFSGLQFPNYSSELNVNALELDDSALYLCASSFDHWDRGNYGYTFGSGTRLTVV.